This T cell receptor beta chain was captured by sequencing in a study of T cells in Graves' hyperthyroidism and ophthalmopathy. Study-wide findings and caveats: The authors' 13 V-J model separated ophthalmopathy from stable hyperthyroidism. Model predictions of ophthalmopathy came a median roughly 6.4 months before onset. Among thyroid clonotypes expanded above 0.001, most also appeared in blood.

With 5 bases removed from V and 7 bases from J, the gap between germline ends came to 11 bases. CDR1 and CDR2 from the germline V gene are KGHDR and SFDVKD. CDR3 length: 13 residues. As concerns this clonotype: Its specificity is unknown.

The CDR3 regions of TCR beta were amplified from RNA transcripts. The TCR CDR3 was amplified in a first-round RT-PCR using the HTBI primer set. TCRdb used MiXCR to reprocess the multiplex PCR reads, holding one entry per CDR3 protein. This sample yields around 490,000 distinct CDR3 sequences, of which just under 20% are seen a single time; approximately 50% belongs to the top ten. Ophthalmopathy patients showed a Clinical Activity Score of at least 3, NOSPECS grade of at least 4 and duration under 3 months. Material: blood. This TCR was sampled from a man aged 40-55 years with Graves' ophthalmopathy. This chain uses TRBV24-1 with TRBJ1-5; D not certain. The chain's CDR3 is CATSGGVGQPQHF. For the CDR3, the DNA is TGTGCCACCAGTGGTGGGGTGGGCCAGCCCCAGCATTTT.